This is a list of T cell receptor beta chains from one sample in a study of OX40 agonist ivuxolimab in advanced cancers. TCRdb's copy holds only in-frame clones and misses some; the assay was immunoSEQ multiplex PCR. Counted here are tens of thousands of clones, 75% to 95% occurring once; the ten biggest clones make up more than 5.5%. The source material was CD4+ or CD8+ T cells sorted from blood, sampled in a trial of the OX40 agonist ivuxolimab. The receptors stem from an adult with an advanced solid tumor such as melanoma, head and neck, liver or kidney cancer. CDR3s include the opening cysteine and the closing phenylalanine or tryptophan. D genes are given only for firm matches. Part of the rows lack a size; the others show once, few, many or a class for expanded clones.

d_gene	v_gene	abundance	len	j_gene	CDR3nt	CDR3aa
NA	TRBV25-1	NA	15	TRBJ2-7	TGTGCCAGCAGTGAGCTGGTGGCCCCCTCCTACGAGCAGTACTTC	CASSELVAPSYEQYF
NA	TRBV5-1	NA	16	TRBJ1-4	TGCGCCAGCAGCTTGACAGGTGTGGGGCTCAATGAAAAACTGTTTTTT	CASSLTGVGLNEKLFF
NA	TRBV30	NA	13	TRBJ1-2	TGTGCCTGGAGTGTCCTTAGTGGCTATGGCTACACCTTC	CAWSVLSGYGYTF
TRBD2	TRBV19	NA	15	TRBJ2-1	TGTGCCAGTAGGAAAGCTAGCGGGAAGTTTAATGAGCAGTTCTTC	CASRKASGKFNEQFF
NA	TRBV19	NA	14	TRBJ2-3	TGTGCCAGTAGTGACGGGATCAGCACAGATACGCAGTATTTT	CASSDGISTDTQYF
TRBD1	TRBV27	NA	16	TRBJ2-1	TGTGCCAGCAGCTACAGGGACAGGGCCGCCTACAATGAGCAGTTCTTC	CASSYRDRAAYNEQFF
TRBD1	TRBV6-1	NA	14	TRBJ1-5	TGTGCCAGCAGTGAGACAGGGAGCAATCAGCCCCAGCATTTT	CASSETGSNQPQHF
TRBD1	TRBV27	NA	13	TRBJ2-2	TGTGCCAGCAGTCGGACAGGGGCCGGGGAGCTGTTTTTT	CASSRTGAGELFF
TRBD1	TRBV6-5	NA	14	TRBJ2-7	TGTGCCAGTGGACGGGACAGGGCCCCCTACGAGCAGTACTTC	CASGRDRAPYEQYF
TRBD2	TRBV7-3	NA	16	TRBJ2-5	TGTGCCAGCAGATTGGGGCGGGAGCTTTTTGGAGAGACCCAGTACTTC	CASRLGRELFGETQYF
NA	TRBV28	few	15	TRBJ1-5	TGTGCCAGCAGTTTGCCGGGAGGGACCCATCAGCCCCAGCATTTT	CASSLPGGTHQPQHF
NA	TRBV4-1	NA	17	TRBJ2-7	TGCGCCAGCAGCCAAGATTGGGCCCGGGACGGAGCCTACGAGCAGTACTTC	CASSQDWARDGAYEQYF
NA	TRBV27	NA	13	TRBJ1-1	TGTGCCAGCAGTCAGGATCGCGGTGCTGAAGCTTTCTTT	CASSQDRGAEAFF
TRBD1	TRBV4-1	NA	17	TRBJ2-1	TGCGCCAGCAGCCAAGGGGGTAACAGGGGCTCCTACAATGAGCAGTTCTTC	CASSQGGNRGSYNEQFF
TRBD2	TRBV7-9	once	15	TRBJ2-1	TGTGCCAGCAGCCATAGCGGGAGGACCTACAATGAGCAGTTCTTC	CASSHSGRTYNEQFF
TRBD2	TRBV5-1	NA	15	TRBJ2-1	TGCGCCAGCAGCTTGGGACTAGCGGGATCTACTGAGCAGTTCTTC	CASSLGLAGSTEQFF
NA	TRBV18	NA	16	TRBJ1-2	TGTGCCAGCTCACCAGGGATGGGCAGGGCAAACTATGGCTACACCTTC	CASSPGMGRANYGYTF
TRBD1	TRBV13	once	16	TRBJ2-5	TGTGCCAGCAGCCGGATTGGGACAGGGAACCAAGAGACCCAGTACTTC	CASSRIGTGNQETQYF
NA	TRBV28	NA	15	TRBJ1-1	TGTGCCAGCAGTCAGATCGGGGCCCTGAACACTGAAGCTTTCTTT	CASSQIGALNTEAFF